This note documents a single T cell receptor (beta chain) sequence. The data originate from a study of blood T cell repertoires in COVID-19. Here immunoSEQ multiplex PCR was the method, and the copy in TCRdb shows in-frame clones only, minus some. This sample yields some 67,000 clones, of which roughly three quarters are seen a single time; roughly 6.3% belongs to the top ten. Looked up from germline, CDR1 is SEHNR and CDR2 is FQNEAQ (reference sequence). V lost 3 bases and J lost 3; bases outside the gene matches: 7. CDR3 size: 15 residues. The rearrangement uses TRBV7-9 and TRBJ1-1; TRBD1 aligns across 7 bases. The origin of this receptor is a woman in her fifties or sixties with acute or convalescent COVID-19. Sequenced: peripheral blood. The CDR3, as DNA: TGTGCCAGCAGCTTTGTTGGTCAGGGGGACACTGAAGCTTTCTTT. Its protein is CASSFVGQGDTEAFF.